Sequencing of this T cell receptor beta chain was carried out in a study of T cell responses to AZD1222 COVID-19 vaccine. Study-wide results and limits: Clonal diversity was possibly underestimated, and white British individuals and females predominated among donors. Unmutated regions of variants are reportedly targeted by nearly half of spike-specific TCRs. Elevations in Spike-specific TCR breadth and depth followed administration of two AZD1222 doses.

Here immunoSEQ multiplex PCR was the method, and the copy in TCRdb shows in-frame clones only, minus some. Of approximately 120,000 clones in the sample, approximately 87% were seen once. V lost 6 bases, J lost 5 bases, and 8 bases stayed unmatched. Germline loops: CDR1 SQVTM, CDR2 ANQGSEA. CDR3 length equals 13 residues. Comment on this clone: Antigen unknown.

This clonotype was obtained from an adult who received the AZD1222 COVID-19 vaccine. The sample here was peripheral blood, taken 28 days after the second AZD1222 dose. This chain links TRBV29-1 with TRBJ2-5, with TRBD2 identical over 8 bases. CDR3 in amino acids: CSVAPGLEETQYF. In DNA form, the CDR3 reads TGCAGCGTGGCGCCGGGACTAGAGGAGACCCAGTACTTC.